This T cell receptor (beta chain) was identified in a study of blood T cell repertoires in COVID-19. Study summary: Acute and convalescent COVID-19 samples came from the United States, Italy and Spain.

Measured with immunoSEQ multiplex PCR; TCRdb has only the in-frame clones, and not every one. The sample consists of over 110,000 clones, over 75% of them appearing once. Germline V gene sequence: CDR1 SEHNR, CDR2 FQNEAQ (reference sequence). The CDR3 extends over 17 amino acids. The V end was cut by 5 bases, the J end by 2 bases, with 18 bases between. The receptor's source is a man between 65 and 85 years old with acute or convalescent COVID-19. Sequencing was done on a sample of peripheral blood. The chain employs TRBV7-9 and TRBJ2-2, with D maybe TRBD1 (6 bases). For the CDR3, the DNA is TGTGCCAGCAGCCTATCCCTAGGGGGATCAAACACCGGGGAGCTGTTTTTT. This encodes CASSLSLGGSNTGELFF. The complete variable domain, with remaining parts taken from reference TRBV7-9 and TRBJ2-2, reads DTGVSQNPRHKITKRGQNVTFRCDPISEHNRLYWYRQTLGQGPEFLTYFQNEAQLEKSRLLSDRFSAERPKGSFSTLEIQRTEQGDSAMYLCASSLSLGGSNTGELFFGEGSRLTVL.